This T cell receptor beta chain was captured by sequencing in a study of blood T cell repertoires in COVID-19. The CDR3 is 11 amino acids. Trimming removed 3 bases at V and 3 bases at J, with 6 bases between. CDR1 is SQVTM and CDR2 is ANQGSEA in the germline V gene. How the authors handled the data: Quantification of nucleated cells was approximated via reference gene primer amplification. Clones were read by immunoSEQ multiplex PCR, and TCRdb kept only the in-frame ones, dropping some. Clone size and V and J calls were adopted from that table, with D and trimming inferred from the DNA. This sample has 130,000 or so clones; 88% occur once, and the top ten carry 1.5%.

The clonotype originates from a woman aged 60 to 75 with acute or convalescent COVID-19. J is TRBJ2-7 and V is TRBV29-1; perhaps TRBD1 as D (5 bases). The sequenced material came from peripheral blood. The CDR3, as DNA: TGCAGCGTTGAGCAGGGCTACGAGCAGTACTTC. Its translation: CSVEQGYEQYF.